This TCR beta chain was found in a study of glioma-infiltrating T cells after dendritic cell vaccination. Across the whole study: Autologous tumor lysate was loaded overnight onto monocyte-derived dendritic cells grown about seven days with IL-4 and GM-CSF. Patients received three intradermal dendritic cell vaccine injections at biweekly intervals.

The CDR3 length is 14 residues. V lost 4 bases and J lost 2, with 11 bases in between. In germline, CDR1 is SGHRS, CDR2 YFSETQ. Points on this clone: Its target is not known.

Isocitrate dehydrogenase mutation was absent in all glioblastoma patients. The protocol was immunoSEQ multiplex PCR, while the TCRdb copy is restricted to in-frame clones and leaves out a portion. In the table there are tens of thousands of clones, about four fifths of which are singletons. General study findings and limits: Patients with more pretreatment TILs had longer time to progression and survival.

Sequencing used blood, obtained before dendritic cell vaccination. This sequence joins TRBV5-1 and TRBJ2-3; weak D call: TRBD1 (6 bases). The receptor was isolated from a human donor with glioblastoma. The CDR3 bases are TGCGCCAGCAGCCGGACAGAGCACACAGATACGCAGTATTTT. Protein product: CASSRTEHTDTQYF.